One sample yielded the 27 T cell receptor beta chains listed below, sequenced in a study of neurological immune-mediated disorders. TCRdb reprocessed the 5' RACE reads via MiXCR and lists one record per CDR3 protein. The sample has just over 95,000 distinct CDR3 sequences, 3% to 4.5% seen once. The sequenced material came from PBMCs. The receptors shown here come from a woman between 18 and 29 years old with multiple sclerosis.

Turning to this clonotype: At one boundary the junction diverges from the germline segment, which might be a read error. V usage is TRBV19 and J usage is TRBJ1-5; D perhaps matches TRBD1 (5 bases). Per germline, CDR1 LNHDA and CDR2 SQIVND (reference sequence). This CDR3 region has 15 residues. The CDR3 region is CASSDSSYSNKTQNF. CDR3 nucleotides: TGTGCCAGTAGCGACAGTTCTTATAGCAATAAGACCCAGAATTTT.

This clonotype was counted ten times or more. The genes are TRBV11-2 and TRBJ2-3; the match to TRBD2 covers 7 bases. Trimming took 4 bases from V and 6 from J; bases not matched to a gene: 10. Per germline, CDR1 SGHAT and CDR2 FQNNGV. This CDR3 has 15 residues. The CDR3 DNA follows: TGTGCCAGCAGCTCGAGACTAGCTAGCCGCGATACGCAGTATTTT. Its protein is CASSSRLASRDTQYF.

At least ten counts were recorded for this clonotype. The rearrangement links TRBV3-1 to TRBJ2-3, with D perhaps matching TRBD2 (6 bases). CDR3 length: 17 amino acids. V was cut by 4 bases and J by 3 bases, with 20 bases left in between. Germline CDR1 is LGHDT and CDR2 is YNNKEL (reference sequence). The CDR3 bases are TGTGCCAGCAGCCCTTCCGAATATGGAGGGCGGACAGATACGCAGTATTTT. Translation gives CASSPSEYGGRTDTQYF.

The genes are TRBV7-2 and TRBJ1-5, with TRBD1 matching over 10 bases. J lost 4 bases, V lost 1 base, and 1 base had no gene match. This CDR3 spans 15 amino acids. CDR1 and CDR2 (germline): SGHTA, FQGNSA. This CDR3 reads CASSLVGQGNQPQHF. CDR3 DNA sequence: TGTGCCAGCAGCTTAGTGGGACAGGGGAATCAGCCCCAGCATTTT. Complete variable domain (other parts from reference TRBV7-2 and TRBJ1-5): GAGVSQSPSNKVTEKGKDVELRCDPISGHTALYWYRQSLGQGLEFLIYFQGNSAPDKSGLPSDRFSAERTGGSVSTLTIQRTQQEDSAVYLCASSLVGQGNQPQHFGDGTRLSIL.

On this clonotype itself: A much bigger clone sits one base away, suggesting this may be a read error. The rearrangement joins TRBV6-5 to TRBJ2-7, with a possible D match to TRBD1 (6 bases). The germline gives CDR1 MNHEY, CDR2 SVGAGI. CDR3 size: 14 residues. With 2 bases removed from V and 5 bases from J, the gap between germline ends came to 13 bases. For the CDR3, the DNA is TGTGCCAGCAGTTACACCAGGGGCACCAACGAGCAGTACTTC. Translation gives CASSYTRGTNEQYF.

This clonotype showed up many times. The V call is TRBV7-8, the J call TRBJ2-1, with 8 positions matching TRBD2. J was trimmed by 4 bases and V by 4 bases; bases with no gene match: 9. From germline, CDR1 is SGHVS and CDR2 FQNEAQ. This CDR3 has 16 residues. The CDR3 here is CASSSPSGRVYNEQFF. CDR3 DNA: TGTGCCAGCAGCTCACCCAGCGGGAGAGTTTACAATGAGCAGTTCTTC.

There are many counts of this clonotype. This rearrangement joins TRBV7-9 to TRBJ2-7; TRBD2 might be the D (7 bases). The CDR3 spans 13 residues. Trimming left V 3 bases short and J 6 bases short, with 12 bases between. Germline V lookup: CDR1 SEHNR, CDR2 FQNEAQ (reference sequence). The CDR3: CASSLSRGGEQYF. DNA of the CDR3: TGTGCCAGCAGCTTGAGTAGGGGGGGCGAGCAGTACTTC.

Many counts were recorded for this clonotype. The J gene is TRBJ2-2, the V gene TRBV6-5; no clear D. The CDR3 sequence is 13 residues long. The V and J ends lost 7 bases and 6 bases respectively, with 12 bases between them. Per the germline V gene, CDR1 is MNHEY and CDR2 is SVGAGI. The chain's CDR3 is CASKSPWAGELFF. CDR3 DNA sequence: TGTGCCAGCAAGAGCCCATGGGCCGGGGAGCTGTTTTTT.

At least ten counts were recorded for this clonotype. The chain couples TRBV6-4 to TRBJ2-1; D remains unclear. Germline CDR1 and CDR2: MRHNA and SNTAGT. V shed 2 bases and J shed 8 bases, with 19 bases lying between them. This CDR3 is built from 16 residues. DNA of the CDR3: TGTGCCAGCAGTGACGGAGAAGCTTGGAAGGTAGATGAGCAGTTCTTC. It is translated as CASSDGEAWKVDEQFF.

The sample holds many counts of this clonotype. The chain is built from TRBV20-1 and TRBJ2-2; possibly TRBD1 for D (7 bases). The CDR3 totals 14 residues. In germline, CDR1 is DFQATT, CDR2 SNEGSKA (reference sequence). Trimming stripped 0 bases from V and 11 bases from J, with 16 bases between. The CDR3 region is CSARDFQGGGELFF. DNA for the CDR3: TGCAGTGCTAGAGATTTTCAGGGGGGTGGCGAGCTGTTTTTT.

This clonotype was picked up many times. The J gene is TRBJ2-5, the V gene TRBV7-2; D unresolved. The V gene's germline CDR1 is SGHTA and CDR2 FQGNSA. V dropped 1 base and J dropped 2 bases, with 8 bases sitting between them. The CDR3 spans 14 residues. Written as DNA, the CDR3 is TGTGCCAGCAGCTTAGTGACAATACAAGAGACCCAGTACTTC. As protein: CASSLVTIQETQYF.

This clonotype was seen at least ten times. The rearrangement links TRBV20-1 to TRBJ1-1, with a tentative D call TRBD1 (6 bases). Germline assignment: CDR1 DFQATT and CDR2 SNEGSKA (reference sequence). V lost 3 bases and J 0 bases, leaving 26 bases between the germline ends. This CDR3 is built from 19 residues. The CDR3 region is CSASHWEMRVGGMNTEAFF. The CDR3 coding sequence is TGCAGTGCTAGTCATTGGGAAATGAGAGTAGGGGGGATGAACACTGAAGCTTTCTTT.

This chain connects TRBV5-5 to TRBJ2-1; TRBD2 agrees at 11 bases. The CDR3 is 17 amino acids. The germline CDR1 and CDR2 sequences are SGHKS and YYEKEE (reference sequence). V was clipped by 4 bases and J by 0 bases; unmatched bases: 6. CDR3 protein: CASSLLAGGSSYNEQFF. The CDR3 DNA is TGTGCCAGCAGCCTATTAGCGGGGGGGTCCTCCTACAATGAGCAGTTCTTC.

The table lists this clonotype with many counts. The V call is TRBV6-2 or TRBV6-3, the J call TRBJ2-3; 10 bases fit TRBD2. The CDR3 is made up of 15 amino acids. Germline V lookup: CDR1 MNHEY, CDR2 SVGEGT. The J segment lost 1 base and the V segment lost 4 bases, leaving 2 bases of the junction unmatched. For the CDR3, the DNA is TGTGCCAGCAGTTTCCTAGCGGGAGGCACAGATACGCAGTATTTT. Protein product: CASSFLAGGTDTQYF.

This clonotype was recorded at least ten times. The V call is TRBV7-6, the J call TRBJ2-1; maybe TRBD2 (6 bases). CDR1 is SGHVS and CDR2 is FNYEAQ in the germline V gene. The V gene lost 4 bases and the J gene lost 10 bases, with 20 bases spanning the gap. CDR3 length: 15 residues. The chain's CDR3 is CASSSPGLTTGEQFF. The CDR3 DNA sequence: TGTGCCAGCAGCTCCCCGGGACTGACTACGGGGGAGCAGTTCTTC.

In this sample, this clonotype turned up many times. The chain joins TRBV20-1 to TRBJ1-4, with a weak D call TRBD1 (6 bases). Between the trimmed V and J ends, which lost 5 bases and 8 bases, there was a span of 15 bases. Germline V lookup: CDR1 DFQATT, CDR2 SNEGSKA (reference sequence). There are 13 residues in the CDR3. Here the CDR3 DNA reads TGCAGTGCTGAAGAGGGGGGGAGAGAAAAACTGTTTTTT. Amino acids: CSAEEGGREKLFF.

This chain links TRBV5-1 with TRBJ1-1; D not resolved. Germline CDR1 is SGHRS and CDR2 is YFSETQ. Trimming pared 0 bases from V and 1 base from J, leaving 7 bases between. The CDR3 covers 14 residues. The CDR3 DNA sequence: TGCGCCAGCAGCTTGGGGGAGAAGAACACTGAAGCTTTCTTT. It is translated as CASSLGEKNTEAFF.

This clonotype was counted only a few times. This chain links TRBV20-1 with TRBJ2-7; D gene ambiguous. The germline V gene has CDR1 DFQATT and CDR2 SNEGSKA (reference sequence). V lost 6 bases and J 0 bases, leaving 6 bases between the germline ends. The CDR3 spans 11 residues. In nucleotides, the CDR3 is TGCAGTGCCCACAGCTCCTACGAGCAGTACTTC. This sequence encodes CSAHSSYEQYF.

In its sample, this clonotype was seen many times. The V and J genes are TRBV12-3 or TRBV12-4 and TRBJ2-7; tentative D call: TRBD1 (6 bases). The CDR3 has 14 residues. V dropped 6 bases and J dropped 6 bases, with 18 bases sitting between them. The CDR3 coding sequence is TGTGCCAGCAGCAACCGGGACAAAGAACGCGAGCAGTACTTC. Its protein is CASSNRDKEREQYF.

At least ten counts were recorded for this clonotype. The CDR3 DNA sequence: TGTGCCAGCAGTAGACAGGGCCCGGACACTGAAGCTTTCTTT. It codes for CASSRQGPDTEAFF. The gene calls are TRBV6-5 and TRBJ1-1; 7 bases align to TRBD1. The CDR3 extends over 14 amino acids. Germline values: CDR1 MNHEY, CDR2 SVGAGI. After removal of 5 bases from V and 3 bases from J, the junction contained 6 bases not matched to a gene.

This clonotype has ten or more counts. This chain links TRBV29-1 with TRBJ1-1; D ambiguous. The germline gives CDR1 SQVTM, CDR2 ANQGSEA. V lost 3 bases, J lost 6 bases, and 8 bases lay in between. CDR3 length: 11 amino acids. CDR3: CSVDLTPEAFF. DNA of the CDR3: TGCAGCGTTGATCTTACCCCTGAAGCTTTCTTT.

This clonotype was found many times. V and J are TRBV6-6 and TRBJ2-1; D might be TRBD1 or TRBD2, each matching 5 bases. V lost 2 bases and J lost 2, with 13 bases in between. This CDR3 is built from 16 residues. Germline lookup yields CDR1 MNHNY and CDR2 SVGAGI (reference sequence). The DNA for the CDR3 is TGTGCCAGCAGTTACGCCGAGGGGATTACCTACAATGAGCAGTTCTTC. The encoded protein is CASSYAEGITYNEQFF.

CDR3 region: CASSPGPVDTQYF. CDR3 in DNA: TGTGCCAGCAGCCCAGGACCGGTGGATACGCAGTATTTT. V gene TRBV6-2 or TRBV6-3 combines with J gene TRBJ2-3; D is unclear. CDR1 is MNHEY, CDR2 SVGEGT, per germline. This CDR3 contains 13 residues. The germline V and J ends were trimmed by 6 bases and 6 bases, with 13 bases remaining between them.

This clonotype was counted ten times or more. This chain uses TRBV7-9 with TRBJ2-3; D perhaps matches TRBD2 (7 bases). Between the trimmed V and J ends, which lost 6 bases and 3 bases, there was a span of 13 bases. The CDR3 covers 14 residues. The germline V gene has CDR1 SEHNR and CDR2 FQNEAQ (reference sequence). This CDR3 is CASRSRGATDTQYF. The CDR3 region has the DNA TGTGCCAGCAGGTCCCGGGGGGCTACAGATACGCAGTATTTT.

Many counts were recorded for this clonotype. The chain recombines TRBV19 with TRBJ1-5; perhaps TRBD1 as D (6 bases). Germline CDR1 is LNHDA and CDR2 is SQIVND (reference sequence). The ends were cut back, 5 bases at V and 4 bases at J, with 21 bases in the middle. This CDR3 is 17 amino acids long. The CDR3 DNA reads TGTGCCAGTAGTGAGATCGTCGGCAGGGGTTCAAATCAGCCCCAGCATTTT. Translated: CASSEIVGRGSNQPQHF.

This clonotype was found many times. The CDR3 loop reads CASSPRRGLAEADTQYF. CDR3 DNA sequence: TGTGCCAGCAGCCCTAGGAGGGGACTAGCGGAAGCAGATACGCAGTATTTT. The chain has TRBV5-5 and TRBJ2-3, with 11 bases lining up with TRBD2. After removal of 4 bases from V and 4 bases from J, the junction contained 11 bases not matched to a gene. There are 17 residues in the CDR3. From germline, CDR1 is SGHKS and CDR2 YYEKEE (reference sequence).

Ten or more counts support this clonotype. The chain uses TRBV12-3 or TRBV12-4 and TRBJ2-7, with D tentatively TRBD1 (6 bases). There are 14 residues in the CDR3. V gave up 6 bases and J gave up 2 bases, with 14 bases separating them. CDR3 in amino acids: CASSRGPGTYEQYF. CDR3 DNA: TGTGCCAGCAGCAGGGGCCCCGGGACCTACGAGCAGTACTTC.